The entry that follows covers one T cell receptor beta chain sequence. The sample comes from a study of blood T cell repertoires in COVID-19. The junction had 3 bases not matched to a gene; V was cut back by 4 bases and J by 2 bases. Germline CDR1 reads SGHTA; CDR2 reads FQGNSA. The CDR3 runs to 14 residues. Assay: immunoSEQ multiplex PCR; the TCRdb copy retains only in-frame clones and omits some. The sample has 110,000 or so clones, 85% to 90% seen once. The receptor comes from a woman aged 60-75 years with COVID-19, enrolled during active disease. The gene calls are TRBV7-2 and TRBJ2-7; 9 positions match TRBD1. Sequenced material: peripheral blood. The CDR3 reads CASSSGQGTYEQYF. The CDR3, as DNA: TGTGCCAGCAGCTCGGGACAGGGCACCTACGAGCAGTACTTC. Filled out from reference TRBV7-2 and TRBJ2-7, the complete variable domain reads GAGVSQSPSNKVTEKGKDVELRCDPISGHTALYWYRQSLGQGLEFLIYFQGNSAPDKSGLPSDRFSAERTGGSVSTLTIQRTQQEDSAVYLCASSSGQGTYEQYFGPGTRLTVT.